This T cell receptor (beta chain) was observed in a study of early T cells in non-severe SARS-CoV-2 infection. TCRdb reprocessed the 5' RACE reads via MiXCR and lists one record per CDR3 protein. The sample contains some 64,000 distinct CDR3 sequences, more than 8% of which appear only once. Comments on this clonotype: What it binds is unknown.

Study results and limitations: Reliance on VDJdb matching favored anti-spike CD8 responses; private and CD4 specificities were missed.

This TCR was recovered from an adult who was a healthcare worker with PCR-confirmed SARS-CoV-2 infection or an uninfected control (not recorded which). The sequenced sample was whole blood, obtained at baseline.

CDR3 amino acids: CSVNRGRETQYF. The CDR3, as DNA: TGCAGCGTTAACAGGGGTCGGGAGACCCAGTACTTC. The rearrangement joins TRBV29-1 to TRBJ2-5, with 7 nucleotides matching TRBD1. The trim removed 5 bases at V and 5 bases at J, leaving 5 bases unmatched. There are 12 residues in the CDR3. Per the germline V gene, CDR1 is SQVTM and CDR2 is ANQGSEA.